The clone carrying this T cell receptor beta chain was observed a few times. Its antigen is unknown. What was sequenced were expressed TCRB transcripts, since all of the isolated RNA had been reverse transcribed. Produced via immunoSEQ multiplex PCR; TCRdb's table is partial and in-frame only. The sample has a few hundred thousand clones; around 16% are singletons. The data were obtained in a study of beta chain features in type 1 diabetes. Study results and caveats: Type 1 diabetes patients showed a moderate but significant shortening of TCRB CDR3s in all four CD4+ subsets.

Averaging roughly 120 mL, one heparinised blood draw came from each individual donor. The CDR3 is 14 residues long. Germline V gene lookup returns CDR1 SGHTA and CDR2 FQGNSA. The junction had 7 bases not matched to a gene; V was cut back by 1 base and J by 10 bases. The chain employs TRBV7-2 and TRBJ2-1, with 7 nucleotides matching TRBD2. The sample was naive CD4+ T cells from blood. The TCR was taken from a young man with type 1 diabetes. The CDR3 DNA sequence: TGTGCCAGCAGCTTAGAAGGAGGACTAGGCGAGCAGTTCTTC. Protein: CASSLEGGLGEQFF.